Presented here are 17 T cell receptor beta chains from one specimen sequenced in a study of T cell repertoires in cytomegalovirus infection. TCRdb reanalysed the reads using MiXCR and keeps one entry per CDR3 protein. The sample includes about 490,000 distinct CDR3 sequences, about 15% seen only once; the top ten take more than 20%. The sequencing input was CD8+ T cells from PBMCs. The receptors stem from a human donor in good health (CMV status not recorded). Some clones in this sample may be carry-over from other donors' samples.

In this sample, this clonotype turned up a few times. The chain combines TRBV7-9 with TRBJ2-5; 8 bases match TRBD1. CDR3 length: 15 amino acids. CDR1 SEHNR and CDR2 FQNEAQ come from the germline V gene (reference sequence). V was pared by 2 bases and J by 4 bases, with 6 bases of the junction left unmatched. Written as DNA, the CDR3 is TGTGCCAGCAGCTTAAAACAGGGGGAGACAGAGACCCAGTACTTC. Protein product: CASSLKQGETETQYF.

The chain has TRBV5-6 and TRBJ1-3, with D perhaps TRBD1 (5 bases). Per germline, CDR1 SGHDT and CDR2 YYEEEE. V was trimmed by 0 bases and J by 1 base, leaving 8 bases between them. The CDR3 covers 15 residues. CDR3 nucleotide sequence: TGTGCCAGCAGCTTGGGGGGGACTTCTGGAAACACCATATATTTT. Translation gives CASSLGGTSGNTIYF.

This clonotype was observed at least ten times. V usage is TRBV7-9 and J usage is TRBJ2-7; D is unclear. V was shortened by 5 bases and J by 1 base, with 15 bases between the two germline ends. This CDR3 comprises 15 residues. Germline V gene lookup returns CDR1 SEHNR and CDR2 FQNEAQ (reference sequence). CDR3 in DNA: TGTGCCAGCAGCCCTCCGAGTGGAACTTCCTACGAGCAGTACTTC. Amino acids: CASSPPSGTSYEQYF.

This clonotype was found a few times. This rearrangement joins TRBV18 to TRBJ2-7, with TRBD1 identical over 8 bases. CDR1 and CDR2 from the germline V gene are KGHSH and LQKENI. The CDR3 extends over 15 amino acids. The junction had 10 bases not matched to a gene; V was cut back by 4 bases and J by 5 bases. The CDR3 reads CASSLRQGLSDEQYF. The CDR3 DNA reads as TGTGCCAGCTCACTCCGACAGGGGCTAAGCGACGAGCAGTACTTC.

This clonotype was detected a few times. The chain links TRBV20-1 to TRBJ1-2, with TRBD1 as a possible D gene (6 bases). This CDR3 region has 16 residues. V was trimmed by 3 bases and J by 6 bases, leaving 23 bases between them. CDR1 DFQATT and CDR2 SNEGSKA come from the germline V gene (reference sequence). For the CDR3, the DNA is TGCAGTGCTAGGGGGGCAGGGAGAAGGTGGATTGATGGCTACACCTTC. This translates into CSARGAGRRWIDGYTF.

This clonotype has only a few counts. This chain uses TRBV5-6 with TRBJ1-1; the match to TRBD1 covers 10 bases. V gave up 6 bases and J gave up 1 base; unmatched junction bases: 9. This CDR3 has 16 amino acids. Germline CDR1 reads SGHDT; CDR2 reads YYEEEE. For the CDR3, the DNA is TGTGCCAGCATACTAAGAAGACAGGGGGCGAACACTGAAGCTTTCTTT. This encodes CASILRRQGANTEAFF.

This clonotype occurred a few times. The chain couples TRBV5-1 to TRBJ2-7; D not resolved. Germline V gene data show CDR1 as SGHRS and CDR2 as YFSETQ. This CDR3 contains 14 residues. Trimming took off 4 bases at V and 2 bases at J, with 13 bases between the two ends. The CDR3 nucleotides are TGCGCCAGCAGCGGCGAAAGGGCGGCCTACGAGCAGTACTTC. It encodes CASSGERAAYEQYF.

This clonotype has ten or more counts. The rearrangement links TRBV14 to TRBJ1-1, with D possibly TRBD1 on 6 matching bases. This CDR3 comprises 13 residues. V was clipped by 6 bases and J by 1 base, with 9 bases between them. The V gene's germline CDR1 is SGHDN and CDR2 FVKESK. Here the CDR3 reads CASRLQGNTEAFF. The CDR3 region has the DNA TGTGCCAGCAGACTACAGGGGAACACTGAAGCTTTCTTT.

This clonotype occurred many times. This sequence joins TRBV7-3 and TRBJ2-1, with no clear D. The CDR3 consists of 13 residues. V dropped 5 bases and J dropped 5 bases, with 10 bases sitting between them. The germline V gene encodes CDR1 SGHTA and CDR2 FQGTGA. The CDR3 sequence is CASSTTNNNEQFF. The CDR3 nucleotides are TGTGCCAGCAGCACGACAAATAACAATGAGCAGTTCTTC.

The table lists this clonotype with a few counts. V and J are TRBV5-4 and TRBJ1-1; 7 bases are a match to TRBD1. After removal of 3 bases from V and 8 bases from J, the junction contained 7 bases not matched to a gene. CDR3 length: 13 amino acids. In germline, CDR1 is SGHNT, CDR2 YYREEE (reference sequence). CDR3 in DNA: TGTGCCAGCAGCTCGGGACAGCCAATCGAAGCTTTCTTT. This encodes CASSSGQPIEAFF.

Details on this clonotype: Given a much more abundant clone one base away, this may be a read error. The gene calls are TRBV7-9 and TRBJ2-7; D is unresolved. V shed 5 bases and J shed 6 bases, with 14 bases lying between them. The V gene's germline CDR1 is SEHNR and CDR2 FQNEAQ (reference sequence). The CDR3 extends over 13 amino acids. CDR3 sequence (DNA): TGTGCCAGCAGCCCCCGGGTAGCCTCCGAGCAGTACTTC. Its translation is CASSPRVASEQYF.

This clonotype was observed many times. This chain links TRBV5-1 with TRBJ2-2, with 9 bases matching TRBD1. Germline assignment: CDR1 SGHRS and CDR2 YFSETQ. V was pared by 2 bases and J by 2 bases, with 1 base of the junction left unmatched. This CDR3 spans 15 amino acids. The chain's CDR3 is CASSLTGGNTGELFF. CDR3 nucleotide sequence: TGCGCCAGCAGCTTAACAGGGGGCAACACCGGGGAGCTGTTTTTT.

Turning to this clonotype: A much larger clone differs from this one at a single base, so this may be a read error. The chain couples TRBV5-1 to TRBJ2-2, with D perhaps TRBD1 or TRBD2 (5 bases each). The CDR3 spans 16 residues. Trimming took 6 bases from V and 1 from J, leaving 16 bases between them. Germline CDR1 reads SGHRS; CDR2 reads YFSETQ. CDR3 in DNA: TGCGCCAGCACTCCCCCCTGGGGGAAGAACACCGGGGAGCTGTTTTTT. Translation: CASTPPWGKNTGELFF.

This clonotype has ten or more counts. The junction departs from the called germline gene at one end, perhaps through a read error. The rearrangement joins TRBV5-1 to TRBJ2-1, with 7 bases that match TRBD1. The germline CDR1 and CDR2 sequences are SGHRS and YFSETQ. The CDR3 is made up of 12 amino acids. The CDR3, as DNA: TGTGCCAGCAGCTTAGGGGGCCGTGAGCAGTTCTTC. It is translated as CASSLGGREQFF. Combining the CDR3 with reference TRBV5-1 and TRBJ2-1 gives the whole variable domain KAGVTQTPRYLIKTRGQQVTLSCSPISGHRSVSWYQQTPGQGLQFLFEYFSETQRNKGNFPGRFSGRQFSNSRSEMNVSTLELGDSALYLCASSLGGREQFFGPGTRLTVL.

This clonotype was counted ten times or more. This chain uses TRBV7-3 with TRBJ2-1; a weak D match, TRBD2 (5 bases). Trimming took off 5 bases at V and 8 bases at J, with 25 bases between the two ends. The CDR3 is 17 residues long. Germline V gene sequence: CDR1 SGHTA, CDR2 FQGTGA. CDR3 amino acids: CASSPASSSAEFDEQFF. The CDR3 region has the DNA TGTGCCAGCAGCCCCGCCTCTAGTAGCGCGGAGTTCGATGAGCAGTTCTTC.

This clonotype was seen ten or more times. The CDR3 spells CASGAGTHYGYTF. Written as DNA, the CDR3 is TGTGCTAGTGGTGCCGGGACACACTATGGCTACACCTTC. V and J are TRBV12-5 and TRBJ1-2; perhaps TRBD1 as D (6 bases). The CDR3 is made up of 13 amino acids. Trimming removed 5 bases from V and 3 bases from J, with 10 bases in between. The V gene's germline CDR1 is LGHNT and CDR2 FRNRAP.

This clonotype was seen ten or more times. V gene TRBV12-5 combines with J gene TRBJ2-1; 11 positions match TRBD2. CDR1 is LGHNT, CDR2 FRNRAP, per germline. The V and J ends lost 4 bases and 8 bases, in that order; junction bases with no gene match: 7. The CDR3 covers 15 residues. The CDR3 here is CASGSLAGGADEQFF. CDR3 nucleotide sequence: TGTGCTAGTGGTTCCCTAGCGGGAGGAGCCGATGAGCAGTTCTTC.